This T cell receptor (beta chain) derives from a study of blood T cells in healthy people across ages (dated by TCRdb to the mid-2010s). General notes on the study: In model experiments, template switching captured roughly one uniquely barcoded TCR beta cDNA molecule for every two T cells. Using deep sequencing normalized with unique cDNA molecular identifiers, the study measured how TCR beta repertoire diversity changes with age. The donors were split into four age groups: young (average 16 years), middle-aged (roughly 39), aged (62) and long-lived (more than 80). To avoid experimental bias, donors of different ages were randomly spread across the sequencing lanes. For two donors (one aged 18 to 29 and one aged 80 or older), the study analyzed two additional independent replicas of 1 million unique cDNA reads from the same blood draw.

The library was built by means of 5' RACE. The listed sequencing device is Illumina HiSeq 2500. The second PCR ran for roughly 7 to 12 cycles and used a J-beta primer mix along with a sample-barcoded 5' primer. A unique molecular identifier was introduced onto each TCR beta cDNA molecule by a template-switch 5' adaptor carrying 12 random nucleotides. Each sample yielded at least 3 million CDR3-containing paired-end reads. First-strand cDNA synthesis was performed from all RNA using the Mint cDNA synthesis kit, with priming by a TRBC-specific oligonucleotide. Following uracil-DNA glycosylase treatment, all cDNA underwent a first 18-cycle PCR with the universal primers M1SS and BC2_uni_R. As for the authors' bioinformatics: For normalization, 1 million high-quality reads, each with a distinct molecular identifier, were randomly selected from each sample. Reads sharing molecular identifiers were discarded rather than binned into consensus sequences. MiTCR, run with a Q25 quality threshold and the strictest error-elimination algorithm, handled CDR3 identification, clonotype clustering and error correction. Lower-bound total TCR beta diversity was estimated with a nonparametric unseen species model using Euler transformation. TCRdb took the public reads, trimmed them with fastp at Q25, ran MiXCR for clone calling and kept in-frame beta chains. Rows are unified per CDR3 protein, each entry keeping the most common DNA and genes. TCRdb's processing, not the authors', yielded these V and J calls. Recorded for this sample are about 1.1 million distinct CDR3 sequences; about two fifths of them occurred a single time. The ten biggest clones cover 13% of the sample.

Summary of the overall study and its limitations: Because donor CMV infection status was unknown, age-related changes in expanded clonotypes were potentially confounded. A strong correlation was found between observed TCR beta diversity and the percentage of naive T cells measured by flow cytometry. Since profiling was done on bulk unsorted PBMCs, naive and antigen-experienced compartments could not be conclusively compared. The long-lived group showed more naive CD4+ T cells, fewer expanded clones and increased TCR diversity than the aged group, suggesting age selection. Observed TCR beta diversity per million T cells fell roughly linearly with age, and a significant reduction was already apparent by age about 36. Total diversity estimates from one million sequenced T cells were considered lower bounds and underestimates.

CDR3 length: 14 amino acids, cysteine to phenylalanine. The entry retains the CDR3 DNA only, 42 bases that are in frame from base 1. The germline V gene (reference sequence) supplies CDR1 LGHDT and CDR2 YNNKEL. At the junction V is shortened by 2 bases and J by 4 bases, with 11 bases in between. As regards this clonotype: It has no known antigen specificity. No base qualities exist here, and no much larger clone lies one base off it.

The donors were roughly 40 Caucasian individuals from Russia, aged 6 to 90 years, who were systemically healthy. Each donor gave roughly 9 milliliters of peripheral blood, drawn into EDTA-treated Vacutainer tubes. Ficoll-Paque density-gradient centrifugation was used to isolate PBMCs, with at least 6 million obtained per sample. Total RNA, at least 6 micrograms per sample, was extracted from PBMCs with Trizol reagent. For every donor, an aliquot of PBMCs went through flow cytometry to measure the percentages of naive CD45RAhigh/CD27high T cells. Sequenced material: blood. This clonotype was sampled from a young man in good health. The sequence links TRBV3-1 to TRBJ1-2, with the identity of the D gene unclear. The CDR3 is CASSQRVPTYGYTF. The DNA sequence is TGTGCCAGCAGCCAACGTGTCCCAACCTATGGCTACACCTTC.